This TCR beta chain was retrieved from a study of T cell responses to AZD1222 COVID-19 vaccine. Overall study results and limits: Repertoire sampling occurred only after the peak T cell response. Females made up more of the donors, who were largely white British, and clonal diversity may have come out too low. It was only a handful of AZD1222 recipients who were seropositive at baseline.

TCRdb keeps only in-frame clones here, not all; method: immunoSEQ multiplex PCR. This table holds about 69,000 clones, less than 90% found once. In germline, CDR1 is MNHEY, CDR2 SVGAGI. The V gene lost 4 bases and the J gene lost 2 bases, with 12 bases spanning the gap. The length of the CDR3 is 15 residues. With regard to this clone: Its matching antigen is unknown.

The TCR comes from an adult who received the AZD1222 COVID-19 vaccine. Source: peripheral blood, taken 28 days after the second AZD1222 dose. This chain uses TRBV6-5 with TRBJ1-3; possibly TRBD1 for D (6 bases). As DNA, the CDR3 is TGTGCCAGCAGTTGGACGGGACAAGCTGGAAACACCATATATTTT. This sequence encodes CASSWTGQAGNTIYF.